This entry lists 24 T cell receptor beta chains sequenced from one sample in a study of Ad26.COV2.S vaccination and SARS-CoV-2 variants (TCRdb year 2021). Library method: the immunoSEQ multiplex PCR assay. The immuneACCESS repertoire file appears here via TCRdb, limited to in-frame rearrangements. These files lack a portion of the clones; in checked studies, under half of the deficit traces to unresolved V genes, and the cause of the others is not known. The sample table records roughly 380,000 clones; around nine tenths of these occur just once. 3.6% of the sample is taken by the ten largest. The sample's treatment or condition label, in plain terms: over 15 received Ad26.COV2.S at low or high dose, single or two shots; about 5 received placebo; per-sample allocation not given. Repertoires of vaccine and placebo recipients were sequenced from samples collected on day 63 after the first injection.

The sequences come from peripheral blood, collected in a trial of Ad26.COV2.S vaccine versus placebo. These receptors originate from a person aged 18-60 years who received the Ad26.COV2.S COVID-19 vaccine or a placebo.

Written as DNA, the CDR3 is TGTGCCATCTCTGGGAACGACTACGAGCAGTACTTC. Translation: CAISGNDYEQYF. This chain uses TRBV10-3 with TRBJ2-7, with no clear D. Between the trimmed V and J ends, which lost 8 bases and 3 bases, there was a span of 11 bases. This CDR3 is built from 12 residues. From germline, CDR1 is ENHRY and CDR2 SYGVKD.

Only a few counts were recorded for this clone. V usage is TRBV6-4 and J usage is TRBJ2-3; TRBD2 aligns across 9 bases. Germline-derived CDR1 and CDR2 are MRHNA and SNTAGT. The CDR3 is 17 residues long. J was trimmed by 2 bases and V by 2 bases; bases with no gene match: 8. The CDR3 sequence is CASSDLPGGGATDTQYF. The DNA of the CDR3 is TGTGCCAGCAGTGACCTCCCAGGCGGGGGGGCCACAGATACGCAGTATTTT.

Here the CDR3 DNA reads TGTGCCAGCAGCTCCAGGGAGGCCATAGCCAAAAACATTCAGTACTTC. This codes for CASSSREAIAKNIQYF. The chain employs TRBV7-9 and TRBJ2-4; possibly TRBD2 for D (6 bases). Germline loops: CDR1 SEHNR, CDR2 FQNEAQ (reference sequence). The CDR3 is 16 residues long. V dropped 4 bases and J dropped 0 bases, with 13 bases sitting between them.

On this clone: The limits of the CDR3 on the DNA are not certain, so only TCRdb's listed CDR3 is given. The chain combines TRBV4-3 with TRBJ1-5; TRBD1 was called by the table and not checked on the DNA. CDR1 is LGHNA, CDR2 YSLEER, per germline. Counting both end residues, the CDR3 totals 20 amino acids. The CDR3 region is CASSQDVFWQGIQRNQPQHF.

In DNA form, the CDR3 reads TGTGCCAGCAGCTCGGGACAGGGGGAGGCGTACGAGCAGTACTTC. It yields the protein CASSSGQGEAYEQYF. This rearrangement joins TRBV7-9 to TRBJ2-7; 11 nucleotides align to TRBD1. V lost 4 bases to trimming and J lost 4 bases; unmatched junction nucleotides: 6. This CDR3 is 15 amino acids long. The germline V gene encodes CDR1 SEHNR and CDR2 FQNEAQ (reference sequence).

V usage is TRBV4-1 and J usage is TRBJ1-3, with unresolved D. V dropped 2 bases and J dropped 0 bases, with 14 bases sitting between them. This CDR3 spans 17 amino acids. Germline V gene data show CDR1 as MGHRA and CDR2 as YSYEKL. The DNA of the CDR3 is TGCGCCAGCAGCCAAACCACCGGCCCGGCCTCTGGAAACACCATATATTTT. Translating gives CASSQTTGPASGNTIYF.

V is TRBV10-3 and J is TRBJ2-3, with D tentatively TRBD2 (6 bases). With 2 bases removed from V and 1 base from J, the gap between germline ends came to 10 bases. This CDR3 is 15 amino acids long. Per germline, CDR1 ENHRY and CDR2 SYGVKD. This CDR3 is CAISEGSGGTDTQYF. Here the CDR3 DNA reads TGTGCCATCAGTGAGGGCTCGGGGGGCACAGATACGCAGTATTTT.

The chain employs TRBV5-4 and TRBJ2-1, with D unclear. The CDR3 runs to 13 residues. The germline CDR1 and CDR2 sequences are SGHNT and YYREEE (reference sequence). The V and J ends lost 0 bases and 4 bases respectively, with 5 bases between them. CDR3 region: CASSLGQYNEQFF. The DNA for the CDR3 is TGTGCCAGCAGCTTGGGGCAATACAATGAGCAGTTCTTC.

The V and J genes are TRBV19 and TRBJ1-5; D is undetermined. V was shortened by 0 bases and J by 3 bases, with 15 bases between the two germline ends. CDR1 and CDR2 (germline): LNHDA, SQIVND (reference sequence). The CDR3 sequence is 17 residues long. In nucleotides, the CDR3 is TGTGCCAGTAGTATAGATAGGAAATGGCCGATCAATCAGCCCCAGCATTTT. Its protein product is CASSIDRKWPINQPQHF.

With respect to this clone: Other DNA sequences from this sample encode an identical CDR3 as well. The chain is built from TRBV5-1 and TRBJ2-1; 8 bases line up with TRBD1. CDR1 and CDR2 (germline): SGHRS, YFSETQ. V shed 1 base and J 0 bases; nucleotides not matched to a gene: 0. The CDR3 sequence is 15 residues long. This CDR3 is CASSLTGGSYNEQFF. The CDR3 nucleotides read TGCGCCAGCAGCTTGACAGGGGGCTCCTACAATGAGCAGTTCTTC. The full variable domain, rest sourced from reference TRBV5-1 and TRBJ2-1, is KAGVTQTPRYLIKTRGQQVTLSCSPISGHRSVSWYQQTPGQGLQFLFEYFSETQRNKGNFPGRFSGRQFSNSRSEMNVSTLELGDSALYLCASSLTGGSYNEQFFGPGTRLTVL.

The chain carries TRBV7-2 and TRBJ2-3; D ambiguous. The CDR3 loop spans 12 amino acids. The V and J ends lost 1 base and 5 bases respectively, with 4 bases between them. Germline V lookup: CDR1 SGHTA, CDR2 FQGNSA. CDR3 sequence: CASSLDRDTQYF. CDR3 DNA: TGTGCCAGCAGCTTAGACCGAGATACGCAGTATTTT.

The chain combines TRBV29-1 with TRBJ2-7, with TRBD1 matching 9 bases. V was pared by 7 bases and J by 2 bases, with 6 bases of the junction left unmatched. The CDR3 covers 13 residues. In germline, CDR1 is SQVTM, CDR2 ANQGSEA. The CDR3 nucleotides are TGCAGCGCCTCCGGGACAGGGCCCTACGAGCAGTACTTC. It encodes CSASGTGPYEQYF.

The chain has TRBV6-4 and TRBJ2-3; 8 nucleotides line up with TRBD2. With 0 bases clipped from V and 4 bases from J, the junction kept 6 bases outside the gene matches. Looked up from germline, CDR1 is MRHNA and CDR2 is SNTAGT. This CDR3 region has 16 residues. CDR3 sequence (DNA): TGTGCCAGCAGTGACTCGACGGGGGGGGAGCCAGATACGCAGTATTTT. Translating it yields CASSDSTGGEPDTQYF.

The chain joins TRBV9 to TRBJ1-4; D may be TRBD1 (6 bases). Germline V gene data show CDR1 as SGDLS and CDR2 as YYNGEE. V gave up 3 bases and J gave up 0 bases, with 18 bases separating them. There are 18 residues in the CDR3. The CDR3 reads CASSGGRTEYSTNEKLFF. The CDR3 bases are TGTGCCAGCAGCGGTGGGAGGACAGAATACTCAACTAATGAAAAACTGTTTTTT. Full variable domain (outside the CDR3, taken from reference TRBV9 and TRBJ1-4): DSGVTQTPKHLITATGQRVTLRCSPRSGDLSVYWYQQSLDQGLQFLIQYYNGEERAKGNILERFSAQQFPDLHSELNLSSLELGDSALYFCASSGGRTEYSTNEKLFFGSGTQLSVL.

This clone was detected once. This chain connects TRBV28 to TRBJ1-1; no firm D call. V lost 7 bases and J lost 1, with 10 bases in between. CDR1 and CDR2 (germline): MDHEN, SYDVKM. This CDR3 contains 13 residues. The CDR3 sequence: CASTGSWNTEAFF. In DNA form, the CDR3 reads TGTGCCAGCACAGGCAGCTGGAACACTGAAGCTTTCTTT.

To note about this clone: Other DNA variants within this sample encode the same CDR3. Here the CDR3 DNA reads TGTGCCAGCAGTTACTCGCCGGCGAACTATGGCTACACCTTC. This encodes CASSYSPANYGYTF. The chain uses TRBV6-5 and TRBJ1-2; no reliable D call. The CDR3 length is 14 residues. Trimming left V 0 bases short and J 2 bases short, with 7 bases between. Germline assignment: CDR1 MNHEY and CDR2 SVGAGI.

The CDR3 bases are TGTGCCAGCTCACCGACAGGTGCTAATGAAAAACTGTTTTTT. Translation gives CASSPTGANEKLFF. The rearrangement links TRBV18 to TRBJ1-4; TRBD1 might be the D (6 bases). The germline V gene has CDR1 KGHSH and CDR2 LQKENI. This CDR3 contains 14 residues. Trimming removed 3 bases at V and 3 bases at J, with 8 bases between. Variable domain in full (rest from reference TRBV18 and TRBJ1-4): NAGVMQNPRHLVRRRGQEARLRCSPMKGHSHVYWYRQLPEEGLKFMVYLQKENIIDESGMPKERFSAEFPKEGPSILRIQQVVRGDSAAYFCASSPTGANEKLFFGSGTQLSVL.

The rearrangement uses TRBV19 and TRBJ2-5; unclear D gene. The V end was cut by 3 bases, the J end by 1 base, with 9 bases between. The CDR3 is made up of 14 amino acids. Germline V CDR1 and CDR2: LNHDA, SQIVND (reference sequence). CDR3 nucleotides: TGTGCCAGTAGTATCGGCCTAGGCCAAGAGACCCAGTACTTC. As protein: CASSIGLGQETQYF.

The rearrangement links TRBV2 to TRBJ2-7, with 7 bases identical to TRBD1. J gave up 6 bases and V 4 bases, and 9 bases lay outside the gene matches. The CDR3 runs to 14 residues. Germline V CDR1 and CDR2: SNHLY, FYNNEI. The CDR3 sequence: CASSASGGWGEQYF. For the CDR3, the DNA is TGTGCCAGCAGTGCGTCAGGGGGTTGGGGCGAGCAGTACTTC.

V gene TRBV7-9 combines with J gene TRBJ1-1, with a weak D call TRBD1 (5 bases). The CDR3 contains 16 residues. Germline values: CDR1 SEHNR, CDR2 FQNEAQ (reference sequence). V lost 2 bases and J 1 base, leaving 14 bases between the germline ends. CDR3 amino acids: CASSLRQPIANTEAFF. CDR3 DNA sequence: TGTGCCAGCAGCTTAAGACAGCCTATAGCGAACACTGAAGCTTTCTTT.

This chain links TRBV5-5 with TRBJ2-1, with a possible D match to TRBD1 (5 bases). This CDR3 comprises 15 residues. Between the trimmed V and J ends, which lost 2 bases and 10 bases, there was a span of 19 bases. The germline V gene encodes CDR1 SGHKS and CDR2 YYEKEE (reference sequence). The CDR3 DNA follows: TGTGCCAGCAGCTTTGGGGTGCAGGGATTAGGGGAGCAGTTCTTC. It codes for CASSFGVQGLGEQFF. The full variable domain, its missing parts supplied by reference TRBV5-5 and TRBJ2-1, is DAGVTQSPTHLIKTRGQQVTLRCSPISGHKSVSWYQQVLGQGPQFIFQYYEKEERGRGNFPDRFSARQFPNYSSELNVNALLLGDSALYLCASSFGVQGLGEQFFGPGTRLTVL.

CDR3 amino acids: CASSEPTALYEQYF. The CDR3 nucleotides are TGTGCCAGCAGTGAACCCACAGCGCTCTACGAGCAGTACTTC. The gene calls are TRBV25-1 and TRBJ2-7; D gene ambiguous. V shed 2 bases and J shed 3 bases, with 11 bases lying between them. The CDR3 consists of 14 residues. Germline CDR1 reads MGHDK; CDR2 reads SYGVNS.

The chain has TRBV5-4 and TRBJ2-1, with 8 bases that match TRBD2. From germline, CDR1 is SGHNT and CDR2 YYREEE (reference sequence). Losses at the gene ends were 0 bases for V and 4 bases for J; bases not matched to a gene: 3. The CDR3 covers 15 residues. This chain's CDR3 is CASSLERGTYNEQFF. The CDR3, as DNA: TGTGCCAGCAGCTTGGAGCGGGGGACGTACAATGAGCAGTTCTTC.

This clone was detected once. The chain joins TRBV5-4 to TRBJ1-3; D gene uncertain. This CDR3 region has 16 residues. V lost 4 bases and J 0 bases, leaving 14 bases between the germline ends. The V gene's germline CDR1 is SGHNT and CDR2 YYREEE (reference sequence). In DNA form, the CDR3 reads TGTGCCAGCAGCACCGGCCCCAGGAACTCTGGAAACACCATATATTTT. This gives the protein CASSTGPRNSGNTIYF.